This T cell receptor (beta chain) was captured in a study of technical replicates of blood from a handful of donors. Germline CDR1 KGHSH, CDR2 LQKENI. The CDR3 spans 13 residues. V dropped 6 bases and J dropped 5; count of bases not matched to a gene: 1. Here immunoSEQ multiplex PCR was the method, and the copy in TCRdb shows in-frame clones only, minus some. This sample yields nearly 95,000 clones, of which 90% to 96% are seen a single time; roughly 0.36% belongs to the top ten. The source of this sequence is a human donor in good health. V and J are TRBV18 and TRBJ2-1, with TRBD1 identical over 10 bases. Specimen: T cells isolated from PBMCs. The CDR3 DNA reads as TGTGCCAGCTCGGGACAGGGGCACAATGAGCAGTTCTTC. It translates to CASSGQGHNEQFF.